A selection of T cell receptor beta chains follows, all from one sample in a study of blood T cells in healthy people across ages. One entry per CDR3 protein, called by TCRdb with MiXCR from the 5' RACE reads. The sample has approximately 1.5 million distinct CDR3 sequences; under 55% are singletons. The sequenced material came from blood. These receptors all stem from a woman aged 18-29 years in good health. Both conserved end residues are part of each CDR3. D genes are given only for firm matches. The size of a clone is reported for some rows only, either as once, few or many, or as a class for expanded clones.

d_gene	abundance	j_gene	v_gene	CDR3nt	CDR3aa
TRBD2	few	TRBJ2-3	TRBV6-1	TGTGCCAGCAGTGAAGGAACTAGCGGGAGTTTCACGCAGTATTTT	CASSEGTSGSFTQYF
-	few	TRBJ1-1	TRBV7-9	TGTGCCAGCAGCTTAGTACGGTACGCTGCTGAAGCTTTCTTT	CASSLVRYAAEAFF
-	few	TRBJ2-3	TRBV25-1	TGTGCCAGCAGTGACTTCCCGGGGTCTAGCACAGATACGCAGTATTTT	CASSDFPGSSTDTQYF
-	-	TRBJ2-1	TRBV12-3/TRBV12-4	TGTGCCAGCAGCGACGTGGGGGGCACTGGTTACAATGAGCAGTTCTTC	CASSDVGGTGYNEQFF
-	few	TRBJ2-5	TRBV2	TGTGCCAGCATGGGTGGGATAAAGACCCAGTACTTC	CASMGGIKTQYF
-	few	TRBJ2-3	TRBV6-4	TGTGCCAGCAGTGACGGGGCAGTGGGCACAGATACGCAGTATTTT	CASSDGAVGTDTQYF
TRBD2	-	TRBJ2-3	TRBV5-1	TGCGCCAGCAGCTTGGATCCTAGCGGGACTAGCACAGATACGCAGTATTTT	CASSLDPSGTSTDTQYF
-	-	TRBJ2-3	TRBV7-2	TGTGCCAGCAGCTTAGACCCAGGACTCACAGATACGCAGTATTTT	CASSLDPGLTDTQYF
-	-	TRBJ1-6	TRBV25-1	TGTGCCAGCAGTGATTCCCATTCACCCCTCCACTTT	CASSDSHSPLHF
-	few	TRBJ2-3	TRBV4-1	TGCGCCAGCAGCCAAGGCCCACAGAGCACAGATACGCAGTATTTT	CASSQGPQSTDTQYF
TRBD1	-	TRBJ2-7	TRBV12-3/TRBV12-4	TGTGCCTGCAGTTCAAGGACAGGGTCTAGCGAGCAGTACTTC	CACSSRTGSSEQYF
TRBD2	few	TRBJ2-1	TRBV7-3	TGTGCCAGCAGCGTTCATAGCGGGAGCTCCTACAATGAGCAGTTCTTC	CASSVHSGSSYNEQFF
-	few	TRBJ2-1	TRBV20-1	TGCAGTGCTAGACCCCCGGGCCAGAGGTACAATGAGCAGTTCTTC	CSARPPGQRYNEQFF
TRBD1	-	TRBJ2-1	TRBV7-6	TGTGCCAGCAGCTTAGAGTGGGGACAGGATGAGCAGTTCTTC	CASSLEWGQDEQFF
TRBD1	-	TRBJ1-2	TRBV30	TGTGCCTGGAGGGAACAGGGGGCGGCTGGCTACACCTTC	CAWREQGAAGYTF
TRBD2	-	TRBJ2-7	TRBV9	TGTACCAGCAGCCCACAACTAGCGGCTAATTCCTACGAGCAGTACTTC	CTSSPQLAANSYEQYF
TRBD2	few	TRBJ2-3	TRBV5-4	TGTGCCAGCAGCTTGGGGGCGGGACTAGCGGGACGCACAGATACGCAGTATTTT	CASSLGAGLAGRTDTQYF
-	-	TRBJ2-3	TRBV27	TGTGCCAGCTTCGATCAGGGTAGAACTAGCACAGATACGCAGTATTTT	CASFDQGRTSTDTQYF
TRBD2	few	TRBJ2-6	TRBV4-2	TGTGCCAGCAGCCAAGGGACTAGTTTTTCTGGGGCCAACGTCCTGACTTTC	CASSQGTSFSGANVLTF
-	-	TRBJ2-7	TRBV9	TGTGCCAGCAGCCCAAGACCGGGACAAAGCTCCTACGAGCAGTACTTC	CASSPRPGQSSYEQYF
TRBD1	few	TRBJ2-7	TRBV28	TGTGCCAGCAGAGCGGGACAGGGGAATGGTGAGCAGTACTTC	CASRAGQGNGEQYF
-	-	TRBJ1-4	TRBV7-2	TGTGCCAGCAGCTTAGGGTACATAGCAACTAAGGAAAAACTGTTTTTT	CASSLGYIATKEKLFF
TRBD1	-	TRBJ2-3	TRBV4-3	TGCGCCAGCAGCCAACTTCCAGGGGGCGGGGAGACACATACGCAGTATTTT	CASSQLPGGGETHTQYF
TRBD1	few	TRBJ1-4	TRBV5-1	TGCGCCAGCAGACGGACAGGGGAAAATGAAAAACTGTTTTTT	CASRRTGENEKLFF
-	-	TRBJ1-2	TRBV20-1	TGCAGTGCCCGTGACCCGACAGTGAACGATGGCTACACCTTC	CSARDPTVNDGYTF
-	-	TRBJ2-7	TRBV20-1	TGCAGTGCTTTAGGGGCCTACGAGCAGTACTTC	CSALGAYEQYF
TRBD1	few	TRBJ2-7	TRBV7-9	TGTGCCAGCAGCGCACCGGGACAGACCTACGAGCAGTACTTC	CASSAPGQTYEQYF
TRBD1	few	TRBJ2-7	TRBV7-2	TGTGCCAGCAGCTTAGCGGACAGGACCGAGCAGTACTTC	CASSLADRTEQYF
-	few	TRBJ1-1	TRBV14	TGTGCCAGCAGCCAGGGGGTTTACACTGAAGCTTTCTTT	CASSQGVYTEAFF
-	few	TRBJ2-1	TRBV30	TGTGCCTGGAGTGTCGTCAATGAGCAGTTCTTC	CAWSVVNEQFF
-	-	TRBJ2-7	TRBV7-9	TGTGCCAGCAGCCCCCAAGCAAGCGCCTACAATGAGCAGTACTTC	CASSPQASAYNEQYF
-	-	TRBJ2-7	TRBV29-1	TGCAGCGTTGGGGGTCGAGTACGTGGAGAGCAGTACTTC	CSVGGRVRGEQYF
-	-	TRBJ2-7	TRBV12-3/TRBV12-4	TGTGCCAGCAGTTTGGGGGGGCCCCCCGACGAGCAGTACTTC	CASSLGGPPDEQYF
TRBD1	-	TRBJ1-5	TRBV12-3/TRBV12-4	TGTGCCAGCAACAACAGGGGTGGCAATCAGCCCCAGCATTTT	CASNNRGGNQPQHF
TRBD1	few	TRBJ2-7	TRBV29-1	TGCAGCGTTACGGACAGGGGAGTCTACGAGCAGTACTTC	CSVTDRGVYEQYF
TRBD1	-	TRBJ2-1	TRBV3-1	TGTGCCAGCAGCCACGACCGGACAGGGGCAGAGACCCAGTTCTTC	CASSHDRTGAETQFF
-	-	TRBJ2-7	TRBV5-6	TGTGCCAGCAGCTTGGCCGATCGGGGCTTCTCCTACGAGCAGTACTTC	CASSLADRGFSYEQYF
-	-	TRBJ1-5	TRBV6-2/TRBV6-3	TGTGCCAGCAAAGAGGATTTCAATCAGCCCCAGCATTTT	CASKEDFNQPQHF
TRBD1	-	TRBJ2-7	TRBV20-1	TGCAGTGCTAGAGATAATCACAGGGGCGCCTACGAGCAGTACTTC	CSARDNHRGAYEQYF
TRBD1	-	TRBJ2-5	TRBV20-1	TGCAGTGCTATAAGGGACAGTGGGAAGACCCAGTACTTC	CSAIRDSGKTQYF
TRBD1	-	TRBJ1-4	TRBV3-1	TGTGCCAGCAGCGCGGGACAGTCAGCAACTAATGAAAAACTGTTTTTT	CASSAGQSATNEKLFF